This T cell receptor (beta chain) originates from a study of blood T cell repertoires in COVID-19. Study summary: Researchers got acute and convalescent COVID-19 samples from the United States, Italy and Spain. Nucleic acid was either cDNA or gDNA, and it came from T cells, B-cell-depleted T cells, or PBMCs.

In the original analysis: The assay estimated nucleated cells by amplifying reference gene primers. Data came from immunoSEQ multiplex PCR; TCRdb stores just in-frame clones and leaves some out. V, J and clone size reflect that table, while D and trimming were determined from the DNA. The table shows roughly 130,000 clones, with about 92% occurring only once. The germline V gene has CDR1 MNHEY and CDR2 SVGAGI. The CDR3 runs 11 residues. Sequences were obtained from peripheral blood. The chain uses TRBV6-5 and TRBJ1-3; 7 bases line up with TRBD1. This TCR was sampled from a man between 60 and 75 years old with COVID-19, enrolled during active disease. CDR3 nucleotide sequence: TGTGCGCAGGGGGATGGAAACACCATATATTTT. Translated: CAQGDGNTIYF.